Listed here is a single TCR beta chain. Its antigen remains unknown. Here immunoSEQ multiplex PCR was the method, and the copy in TCRdb shows in-frame clones only, minus some. The sample lists some 52,000 clones, more than 75% occurring once. These data originate in a study of PD-1 blockade in classical Hodgkin lymphoma. Time point defined: cycle 4 day 1 (C4D1), after less than 7 weeks of nivolumab. All patients relapsed after autologous stem cell transplantation, and brentuximab vedotin exposure varied. CDR3 length: 16 residues. CDR1 is SGDLS, CDR2 YYNGEE, per germline. V gave up 1 base and J gave up 4 bases, with 15 bases separating them. General study points: Prior to therapy, complete responders displayed diversity much like that of newly diagnosed patients. Reported baseline diversity: healthy donors highest, relapsed/refractory patients lowest. CD4+ TCR diversity rose significantly by C4D1, and CD8+ TCR diversity did not.

This TCR came from a human donor with classical Hodgkin lymphoma. The rearrangement uses TRBV9 and TRBJ1-5, with D tentatively TRBD1 (6 bases). The input for sequencing was peripheral blood mononuclear cells (PBMCs), taken before the fourth cycle of nivolumab. CDR3 DNA sequence: TGTGCCAGCAGCGTAACCTCCGGGAGGGGGAATCAGCCCCAGCATTTT. Residues: CASSVTSGRGNQPQHF.